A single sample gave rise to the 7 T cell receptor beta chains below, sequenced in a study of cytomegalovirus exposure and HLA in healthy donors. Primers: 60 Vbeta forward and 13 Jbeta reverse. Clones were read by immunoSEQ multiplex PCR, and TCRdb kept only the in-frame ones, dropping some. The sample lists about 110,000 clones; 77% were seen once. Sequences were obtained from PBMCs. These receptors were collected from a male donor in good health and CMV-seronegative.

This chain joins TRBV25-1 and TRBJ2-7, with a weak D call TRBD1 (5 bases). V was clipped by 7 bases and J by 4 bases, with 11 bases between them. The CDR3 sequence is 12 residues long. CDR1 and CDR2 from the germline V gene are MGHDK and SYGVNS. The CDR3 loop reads CASKTDPYEQYF. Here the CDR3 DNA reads TGTGCCAGCAAGACAGACCCATACGAGCAGTACTTC.

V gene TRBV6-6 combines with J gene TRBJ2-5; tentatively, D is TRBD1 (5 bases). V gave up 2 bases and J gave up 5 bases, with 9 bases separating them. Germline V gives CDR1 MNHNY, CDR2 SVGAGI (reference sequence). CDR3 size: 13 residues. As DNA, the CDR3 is TGTGCCAGCAGTTACCAGGGTGCGGAGACCCAGTACTTC. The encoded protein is CASSYQGAETQYF.

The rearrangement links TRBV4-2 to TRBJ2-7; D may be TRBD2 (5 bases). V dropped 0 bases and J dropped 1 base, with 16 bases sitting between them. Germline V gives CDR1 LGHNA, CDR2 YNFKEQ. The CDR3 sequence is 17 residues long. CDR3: CASSQDKGLTTSYEQYF. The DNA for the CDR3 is TGTGCCAGCAGCCAAGATAAAGGACTTACTACATCCTACGAGCAGTACTTC.

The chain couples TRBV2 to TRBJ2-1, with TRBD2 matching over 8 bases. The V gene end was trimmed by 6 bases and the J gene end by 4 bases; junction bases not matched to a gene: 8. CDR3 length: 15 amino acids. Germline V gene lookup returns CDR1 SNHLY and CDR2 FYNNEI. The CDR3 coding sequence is TGTGCCAGCAGGCCTACTAGCGGAGTTTACAATGAGCAGTTCTTC. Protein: CASRPTSGVYNEQFF.

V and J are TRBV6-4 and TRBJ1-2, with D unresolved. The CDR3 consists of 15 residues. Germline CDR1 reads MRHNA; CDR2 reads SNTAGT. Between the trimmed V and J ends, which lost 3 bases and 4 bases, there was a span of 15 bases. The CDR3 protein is CASSDERALGYGYTF. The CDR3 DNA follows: TGTGCCAGCAGTGATGAGAGGGCCTTGGGCTATGGCTACACCTTC.

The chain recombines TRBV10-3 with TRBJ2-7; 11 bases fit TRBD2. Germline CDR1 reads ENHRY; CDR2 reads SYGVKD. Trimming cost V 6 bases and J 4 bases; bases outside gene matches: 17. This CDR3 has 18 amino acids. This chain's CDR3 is CAIRINPKTSGMRYEQYF. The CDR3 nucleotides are TGTGCCATCAGGATCAACCCCAAGACTAGCGGGATGAGATACGAGCAGTACTTC.

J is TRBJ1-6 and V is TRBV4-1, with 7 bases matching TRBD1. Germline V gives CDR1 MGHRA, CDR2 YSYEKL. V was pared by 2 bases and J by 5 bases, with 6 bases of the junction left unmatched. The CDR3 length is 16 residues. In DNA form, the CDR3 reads TGCGCCAGCAGCCAATTCATAGACAGGGATAATTCACCCCTCCACTTT. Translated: CASSQFIDRDNSPLHF.